The 13 T cell receptor beta chains in this list originate from one sample, sequenced in a study of blood T cell repertoires in COVID-19. Repertoires were generated with immunoSEQ multiplex PCR, while TCRdb's copy carries only in-frame clones and drops some. The top ten hold around 0.6% of the sample, which has under 200,000 clones, around nine tenths seen once. Sequencing used peripheral blood. The receptors were gathered from a man aged 55 to 70 with COVID-19, enrolled during active disease.

The chain couples TRBV19 to TRBJ2-2; 9 bases agree with TRBD1. Trimming cost V 8 bases and J 1 base; bases outside gene matches: 5. CDR3 length: 15 amino acids. From germline, CDR1 is LNHDA and CDR2 SQIVND (reference sequence). The CDR3 DNA is TGTGCCAGTGGACAGGGGACAAAGAACACCGGGGAGCTGTTTTTT. It specifies CASGQGTKNTGELFF.

The gene calls are TRBV2 and TRBJ1-3, with D possibly being TRBD1 (5 bases). V shed 6 bases and J shed 4 bases, with 16 bases lying between them. This CDR3 spans 15 amino acids. Per the germline V gene, CDR1 is SNHLY and CDR2 is FYNNEI. In DNA form, the CDR3 reads TGTGCCAGCAGCCTAAAAAGGGGTTCCGGAAACACCATATATTTT. This sequence encodes CASSLKRGSGNTIYF.

The rearrangement joins TRBV25-1 to TRBJ1-6; TRBD1 matches at 9 bases. CDR1 and CDR2 from the germline V gene are MGHDK and SYGVNS. CDR3 length equals 15 residues. Trimming removed 2 bases from V and 8 bases from J; junction bases left unmatched: 4. CDR3: CASSEVGTGYSPLHF. The CDR3 DNA is TGTGCCAGCAGTGAAGTAGGGACAGGGTATTCACCCCTCCACTTT.

This chain links TRBV29-1 with TRBJ2-3; the D gene is possibly TRBD1 (5 bases). The CDR3 contains 14 residues. CDR1 and CDR2 (germline): SQVTM, ANQGSEA. Trimming pared 8 bases from V and 3 bases from J, leaving 18 bases between. CDR3 in amino acids: CSSVGQGRTDTQYF. In DNA form, the CDR3 reads TGCAGCTCGGTCGGGCAGGGTAGGACAGATACGCAGTATTTT.

This chain joins TRBV19 and TRBJ2-3; D perhaps matches TRBD1 (6 bases). Trimming pared 6 bases from V and 0 bases from J, leaving 16 bases between. This CDR3 has 16 amino acids. CDR1 is LNHDA, CDR2 SQIVND, per germline (reference sequence). CDR3 sequence (DNA): TGTGCCAGTAGCCGACAGGCCCAAACTAGCACAGATACGCAGTATTTT. This sequence encodes CASSRQAQTSTDTQYF.

This clone was picked up one time. The J gene is TRBJ1-2, the V gene TRBV28; 9 nucleotides line up with TRBD1. Germline V gives CDR1 MDHEN, CDR2 SYDVKM. The junction had 10 bases not matched to a gene; V was cut back by 5 bases and J by 6 bases. The CDR3 totals 15 residues. CDR3 protein: CASSATGTGNNGYTF. CDR3 DNA sequence: TGTGCCAGCAGTGCGACCGGGACAGGGAATAATGGCTACACCTTC.

This clone was recorded once. V and J are TRBV5-1 and TRBJ2-7, with TRBD2 matching 11 bases. The junction had 3 bases not matched to a gene; V was cut back by 0 bases and J by 4 bases. Germline-derived CDR1 and CDR2 are SGHRS and YFSETQ. This CDR3 has 15 amino acids. Here the CDR3 reads CASSLVLAGGYEQYF. The CDR3 DNA reads TGCGCCAGCAGCTTGGTTTTAGCGGGAGGGTACGAGCAGTACTTC.

This sequence joins TRBV3-1 (or the pseudogene TRBV3-2) and TRBJ1-1; TRBD1 agrees at 7 bases. Per the germline V gene, CDR1 is LGHDT and CDR2 is YNNKEL (reference sequence). The CDR3 has 15 amino acids. The trim removed 0 bases at V and 10 bases at J, leaving 11 bases unmatched. The CDR3 reads CASSQEGTVRVLAFF. The CDR3 DNA is TGTGCCAGCAGCCAAGAGGGGACAGTTAGGGTATTAGCTTTCTTT.

DNA of the CDR3: TGCAGCGTTCGCCTGGGGCCTTACGAGCAGTACTTC. The encoded protein is CSVRLGPYEQYF. This rearrangement joins TRBV29-1 to TRBJ2-7; possibly TRBD1 for D (5 bases). The length of the CDR3 is 12 residues. The V end lost 5 bases, the J end lost 4 bases, and 12 bases lay between the germline ends. CDR1 SQVTM and CDR2 ANQGSEA come from the germline V gene.

J is TRBJ2-1 and V is TRBV28; TRBD1 aligns across 9 bases. The CDR3 has 16 amino acids. Germline loops: CDR1 MDHEN, CDR2 SYDVKM. V shed 6 bases, J shed 4 bases, and the junction held 10 bases outside the gene matches. The CDR3 nucleotides read TGTGCCAGCAGCCCCTTGGGGACAGGGAGTTACAATGAGCAGTTCTTC. Its translation: CASSPLGTGSYNEQFF.

V usage is TRBV7-9 and J usage is TRBJ1-5; D remains unclear. Trimming removed 5 bases from V and 1 base from J, with 6 bases in between. The CDR3 has 13 residues. The germline V gene has CDR1 SEHNR and CDR2 FQNEAQ (reference sequence). CDR3 nucleotides: TGTGCCAGCAGCCCCGAGAGCAATCAGCCCCAGCATTTT. This translates into CASSPESNQPQHF.

This chain connects TRBV3-1 (or the pseudogene TRBV3-2) to TRBJ2-1; TRBD2 agrees at 7 bases. CDR1 and CDR2 from the germline V gene are LGHDT and YNNKEL (reference sequence). The trim removed 1 base at V and 4 bases at J, leaving 7 bases unmatched. This CDR3 contains 16 residues. In nucleotides, the CDR3 is TGTGCCAGCAGCCAAGCGACGGGAGGAATATACAATGAGCAGTTCTTC. It encodes CASSQATGGIYNEQFF.

CDR3 region: CATSLAGVREQYF. The CDR3 bases are TGTGCCACCAGTCTAGCGGGAGTACGCGAGCAGTACTTC. The V and J genes are TRBV24-1 and TRBJ2-7; 10 nucleotides align to TRBD2. This CDR3 is built from 13 residues. V was pared by 6 bases and J by 6 bases, with 4 bases of the junction left unmatched. Germline V gene data show CDR1 as KGHDR and CDR2 as SFDVKD.